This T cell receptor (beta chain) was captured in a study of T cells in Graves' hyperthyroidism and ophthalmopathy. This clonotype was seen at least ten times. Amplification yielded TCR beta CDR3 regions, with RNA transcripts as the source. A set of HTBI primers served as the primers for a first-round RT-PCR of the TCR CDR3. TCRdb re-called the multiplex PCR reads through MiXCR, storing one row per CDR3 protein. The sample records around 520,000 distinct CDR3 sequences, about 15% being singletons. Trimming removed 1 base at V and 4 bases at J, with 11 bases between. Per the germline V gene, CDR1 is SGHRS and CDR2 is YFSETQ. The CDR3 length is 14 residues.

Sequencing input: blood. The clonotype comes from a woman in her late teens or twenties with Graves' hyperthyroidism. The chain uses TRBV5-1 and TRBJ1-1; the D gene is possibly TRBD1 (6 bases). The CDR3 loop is CASSLIEGGTEAFF. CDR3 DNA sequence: TGCGCCAGCAGCTTGATTGAGGGGGGCACTGAAGCTTTCTTT.